The 19 T cell receptor beta chains below were found in one sample sequenced in a study of OX40 agonist ivuxolimab in advanced cancers. Produced via immunoSEQ multiplex PCR; TCRdb's table is partial and in-frame only. The repertoire holds approximately 57,000 clones, with 83% as singletons. The sample was CD4+ or CD8+ T cells sorted from blood, taken in a trial of the OX40 agonist ivuxolimab. The receptors shown here come from an adult with an advanced solid tumor such as melanoma, head and neck, liver or kidney cancer.

This clone was detected only once. The chain couples TRBV6-5 to TRBJ2-7; D remains unclear. Trimming shortened V by 5 bases and J by 0 bases, and 14 bases separated the two germline ends. The CDR3 extends over 15 amino acids. The germline gives CDR1 MNHEY, CDR2 SVGAGI. CDR3 nucleotides: TGTGCCAGCAGTCCCCCCCTAGGCGGCTCCTACGAGCAGTACTTC. This codes for CASSPPLGGSYEQYF.

The V call is TRBV4-1, the J call TRBJ2-2, with 8 bases matching TRBD1. This CDR3 has 16 amino acids. V lost 2 bases to trimming and J lost 3 bases; unmatched junction nucleotides: 5. Germline V gene sequence: CDR1 MGHRA, CDR2 YSYEKL. The CDR3 sequence: CASSQTGTGHTGELFF. The CDR3 coding sequence is TGCGCCAGCAGCCAAACCGGGACAGGACACACCGGGGAGCTGTTTTTT.

Remarks on this clone: The junction does not match germline at one end; this may be a read error. The V and J genes are TRBV15 and TRBJ2-7; D call uncertain. This CDR3 is built from 12 residues. CDR1 is LNHNV and CDR2 is YYDKDF in the germline V gene (reference sequence). The CDR3 coding sequence is TGTGCCACCAGCAGAGATCTAGGCACCGAAAGCTTC. Encoded protein: CATSRDLGTESF.

Worth noting for this clone: A junction end diverges from the germline sequence, so it may reflect a read error. V usage is TRBV18 and J usage is TRBJ1-5; 7 nucleotides align to TRBD1. The CDR3 is 15 residues long. CDR1 is KGHSH, CDR2 LQKENI, per germline. DNA of the CDR3: TGTGCCAGCGCACCAGGGGGGGCTCACAATCAGCCCCAGCATTTT. It specifies CASAPGGAHNQPQHF.

The gene calls are TRBV6-1 and TRBJ2-2; either TRBD1 or TRBD2 may fit D (7 bases each). The germline V gene has CDR1 MNHNS and CDR2 SASEGT. The length of the CDR3 is 14 residues. V was pared by 11 bases and J by 0 bases, with 13 bases between. This CDR3 reads CAGGGQPNTGELFF. The CDR3 DNA reads TGTGCCGGCGGGGGACAGCCGAACACCGGGGAGCTGTTTTTT.

V and J are TRBV6-4 and TRBJ1-1, with 8 bases identical to TRBD1. The CDR3 is 17 amino acids. The junction had 14 bases not matched to a gene; V was cut back by 7 bases and J by 1 base. Germline lookup yields CDR1 MRHNA and CDR2 SNTAGT. The DNA of the CDR3 is TGTGCCAGCATGATTCCCCACAGGGGGTCCAGGAACACTGAAGCTTTCTTT. Protein product: CASMIPHRGSRNTEAFF.

The CDR3 nucleotides are TGTGCCAGCAGAGGACAGGTAGGGAACTACGAGCAGTACTTC. It codes for CASRGQVGNYEQYF. The chain combines TRBV6-1 with TRBJ2-7, with TRBD1 matching 7 bases. In germline, CDR1 is MNHNS, CDR2 SASEGT. This CDR3 contains 14 residues. Losses at the gene ends were 6 bases for V and 3 bases for J; bases not matched to a gene: 8.

This clone was recorded a few times. The chain carries TRBV29-1 and TRBJ1-1; 7 bases line up with TRBD1. Germline V gene data show CDR1 as SQVTM and CDR2 as ANQGSEA. Unmatched junction bases numbered 2, after V lost 5 bases and J lost 8 bases. The CDR3 has 10 residues. CDR3 loop: CSVTGQEAFF. CDR3 coding DNA: TGCAGCGTTACGGGACAGGAAGCTTTCTTT.

The rearrangement joins TRBV5-1 to TRBJ2-5; possible D gene TRBD2, 6 bases. Germline lookup yields CDR1 SGHRS and CDR2 YFSETQ. Trimming took off 1 base at V and 5 bases at J, with 12 bases between the two ends. The CDR3 is made up of 14 amino acids. The DNA of the CDR3 is TGCGCCAGCAGCTTGATGAGTGCGGGGGAGACCCAGTACTTC. As protein: CASSLMSAGETQYF.

The rearrangement joins TRBV9 to TRBJ2-1; 14 positions agree with TRBD2. Germline V gives CDR1 SGDLS, CDR2 YYNGEE. The CDR3 length is 19 residues. The J segment lost 2 bases and the V segment lost 3 bases, leaving 10 bases of the junction unmatched. CDR3 loop: CASSAGTSGSRSTYNEQFF. In DNA, the CDR3 is TGTGCCAGCAGCGCTGGGACTAGCGGGAGTCGAAGCACCTACAATGAGCAGTTCTTC.

This chain links TRBV28 with TRBJ2-5; D gene ambiguous. The CDR3 runs 15 residues. Germline assignment: CDR1 MDHEN and CDR2 SYDVKM. Deletions cut 4 bases from V and 5 bases from J, with 17 bases between. CDR3 residues: CASSSLGLGVETQYF. The DNA of the CDR3 is TGTGCCAGCAGTTCTCTAGGCCTAGGTGTGGAGACCCAGTACTTC.

This chain joins TRBV13 and TRBJ2-2, with a weak D call TRBD2 (8 bases). There are 19 residues in the CDR3. CDR1 is PRHDT, CDR2 FYEKMQ, per germline (reference sequence). With 4 bases removed from V and 0 bases from J, the gap between germline ends came to 21 bases. The DNA of the CDR3 is TGTGCCAGCAGCTCGCCCCGGGGGGGGCAGGGGGCGAACACCGGGGAGCTGTTTTTT. Translation: CASSSPRGGQGANTGELFF.

The V gene is TRBV7-2, the J gene TRBJ1-1; unclear D gene. CDR3 length: 13 residues. V dropped 4 bases and J dropped 3 bases, with 9 bases sitting between them. Germline V lookup: CDR1 SGHTA, CDR2 FQGNSA. The CDR3 DNA reads as TGTGCCAGCAGCTGGATCCGGGACACTGAAGCTTTCTTT. This sequence encodes CASSWIRDTEAFF.

The V call is TRBV6-1, the J call TRBJ2-1; 13 bases are a match to TRBD2. Trimming took 11 bases from V and 7 from J; bases not matched to a gene: 8. The germline V gene has CDR1 MNHNS and CDR2 SASEGT. The CDR3 runs to 14 residues. The CDR3 here is CAARLAGGVNEQFF. The DNA of the CDR3 is TGTGCCGCCCGACTAGCGGGAGGTGTGAATGAGCAGTTCTTC.

The chain carries TRBV28 and TRBJ2-7, with unresolved D. There are 15 residues in the CDR3. V lost 5 bases to trimming and J lost 2 bases, with 16 bases between them. Germline CDR1 reads MDHEN; CDR2 reads SYDVKM. This CDR3 reads CASSPSLAAPYEQYF. The CDR3 DNA reads as TGTGCCAGCAGTCCCTCCTTAGCAGCTCCCTACGAGCAGTACTTC.

This clone occurred once. CDR3 nucleotide sequence: TGTGCCATGAGTAGGGGGTCCCAAGAGACCCAGTACTTC. Its translation: CAMSRGSQETQYF. This chain uses TRBV10-3 with TRBJ2-5; perhaps TRBD1 as D (6 bases). The CDR3 extends over 13 amino acids. Germline loops: CDR1 ENHRY, CDR2 SYGVKD. V was cut by 9 bases and J by 1 base, with 12 bases left in between.

V is TRBV5-6 and J is TRBJ2-1; D is possibly TRBD2 (5 bases). V was cut by 4 bases and J by 14 bases, with 25 bases left in between. The CDR3 totals 15 residues. Germline-derived CDR1 and CDR2 are SGHDT and YYEEEE. The chain's CDR3 is CASSLQLPAPGMEFF. The CDR3 nucleotides read TGTGCCAGCAGCCTACAACTCCCAGCACCCGGGATGGAGTTCTTC.

This chain joins TRBV5-1 and TRBJ1-1; maybe TRBD1 (5 bases). Germline values: CDR1 SGHRS, CDR2 YFSETQ. Between the trimmed V and J ends, which lost 4 bases and 3 bases, there was a span of 22 bases. The CDR3 covers 17 residues. The CDR3, as DNA: TGCGCCAGCAGCCTCGGCACGGGGAGGGGCCGGGACACTGAAGCTTTCTTT. Amino acid sequence: CASSLGTGRGRDTEAFF.

This chain links TRBV21-1 with TRBJ2-5; the D call TRBD1 from the table was never checked on the DNA. The last part of the DNA fits TRBJ2-7 better; the J call may be wrong. TRBV21-1 is assigned pseudogene status. This CDR3 region has 12 residues. CDR3 DNA sequence: TGTGCCAGCAGCAAAGGGGGCTACGAGCAGTACTTC. This gives the protein CASSKGGYEQYF.